Listed below are T cell receptor beta chains from one sample, sequenced in a study of cytomegalovirus exposure and HLA in healthy donors. The repertoire was sequenced with immunoSEQ multiplex PCR; TCRdb's copy has only in-frame clones and lacks some. The table shows about 120,000 clones, with over 60% occurring only once. Sequenced sample: PBMCs. Receptors were obtained from a woman in her 30s in good health and CMV-seropositive. Each CDR3 is given with its conserved first and last residue. The D gene is left open where the match is weak. Not all rows give a size; the values are once, few, many and, for expanded clones, a class.

clone size | J gene | V gene | D gene | CDR3 DNA | CDR3 protein
once | TRBJ2-5 | TRBV7-9 | NA | TGTGCCACCACAGACCGAGAGACCCAGTACTTC | CATTDRETQYF
NA | TRBJ2-1 | TRBV4-1 | NA | TGCGCCAGCAGCCGGGGGGGGCCCTTATCCCCGGGCGATGAGCAGTTCTTC | CASSRGGPLSPGDEQFF
NA | TRBJ2-7 | TRBV30 | TRBD2 | TGTGCCTGGAGCCGGGAGGTCTACGAGCAGTACTTC | CAWSREVYEQYF
few | TRBJ1-6 | TRBV6-1 | NA | TGTGCCAGCAGTGCAGGAGGACGTTCACCCCTCCACTTT | CASSAGGRSPLHF
NA | TRBJ2-1 | TRBV6-1 | TRBD1 | TGTGCCAGCAGCCCTGGACAGGGGGCTTTCGATGAGCAGTTCTTC | CASSPGQGAFDEQFF
NA | TRBJ2-1 | TRBV27 | NA | TGTGCCAGCAGTTTCCAGGCCCCGGGGTATCTAAGGAAAGGCTCCTACAATGAGCAGTTCTTC | CASSFQAPGYLRKGSYNEQFF
NA | TRBJ2-7 | TRBV29-1 | TRBD1 | TGCAGCGTGCGCGGACAGGGGCGCGGCGAGCAGTACTTC | CSVRGQGRGEQYF
NA | TRBJ2-3 | TRBV7-2 | TRBD2 | TGTGCCAGCAGCTTGACTAGCGGGATTACAGATACGCAGTATTTT | CASSLTSGITDTQYF
NA | TRBJ2-3 | TRBV11-3 | NA | TGTGCCAGCAGCTTAAGGGGTAACACAGATACGCAGTATTTT | CASSLRGNTDTQYF
NA | TRBJ2-2 | TRBV28 | TRBD2 | TGTGCCAGCAGTTTAACGGGGGGGACCACCGGGGAGCTGTTTTTT | CASSLTGGTTGELFF
NA | TRBJ2-7 | TRBV5-1 | NA | TGCGCCAGCAGCTTGGTAACTAGCCTGGGTGAGCAGTACTTC | CASSLVTSLGEQYF
NA | TRBJ2-2 | TRBV9 | TRBD1 | TGTGCCAGCAGCGTACGGACAGGGGGCAATGGCGGGGAGCTGTTTTTT | CASSVRTGGNGGELFF
NA | TRBJ2-1 | TRBV7-2 | TRBD2 | TGTGCCAGCAGCAAAAGCGGGGGGGCCTACAATGAGCAGTTCTTC | CASSKSGGAYNEQFF
NA | TRBJ2-7 | TRBV30 | NA | TGTGCCTGGAGTCTCCCTGGGACTGGTTCCTACGAGCAGTACTTC | CAWSLPGTGSYEQYF
NA | TRBJ2-5 | TRBV7-9 | TRBD2 | TGTGCCAGCAGCTACGAAACCCCGGGACTAGGGCAAGAGACCCAGTACTTC | CASSYETPGLGQETQYF
NA | TRBJ2-7 | TRBV2 | NA | TGTGCCAGCAGTAACTACGGACAGCTCTACGAGCAGTACTTC | CASSNYGQLYEQYF
NA | TRBJ1-1 | TRBV27 | TRBD1 | TGTGCCAGCAGAGGAACAGGGGGCCTAGCCTTGGCTTTCTTT | CASRGTGGLALAFF
NA | TRBJ2-7 | TRBV7-9 | TRBD2 | TGTGCCAGCAGCCTCAGGACTAGCGGGGGTATCGCCTACGAGCAGTACTTC | CASSLRTSGGIAYEQYF
NA | TRBJ2-5 | TRBV30 | NA | TGTGCCTGGAGTCCGGTGAAGGGGGAGACCCAGTACTTC | CAWSPVKGETQYF
NA | TRBJ1-1 | TRBV27 | NA | TGTGCCAGCAGAATAACAGGTGTGACTGAAGCTTTCTTT | CASRITGVTEAFF
NA | TRBJ2-6 | TRBV7-3 | NA | TGTGCCAGCAGCAGTCCATACTCCAACGTCCTGACTTTC | CASSSPYSNVLTF
NA | TRBJ2-6 | TRBV7-3 | NA | TGTGCCAGCAGCCCTGTTGGGCAGGTATCCTCTGGGGCCAACGTCCTGACTTTC | CASSPVGQVSSGANVLTF
NA | TRBJ2-3 | TRBV4-3 | NA | TGCGCCAGCAGCCCGCTGGGGGGGGCCTTCACAGATACGCAGTATTTT | CASSPLGGAFTDTQYF
NA | TRBJ2-5 | TRBV2 | TRBD2 | TGTGCCAGCACCCAGCGGGCTAGCGGGGAGACCCAGTACTTC | CASTQRASGETQYF
NA | TRBJ2-2 | TRBV12-1 | NA | TGTGCCAGCAGCTTTCCTCCCCGCGGAAGCACCGGGGAGCTGTTTTTT | CASSFPPRGSTGELFF
NA | TRBJ1-2 | TRBV5-6 | NA | TGTGCCAGCAGCTTGGATAGGGACAAATTATATGGCTACACCTTC | CASSLDRDKLYGYTF